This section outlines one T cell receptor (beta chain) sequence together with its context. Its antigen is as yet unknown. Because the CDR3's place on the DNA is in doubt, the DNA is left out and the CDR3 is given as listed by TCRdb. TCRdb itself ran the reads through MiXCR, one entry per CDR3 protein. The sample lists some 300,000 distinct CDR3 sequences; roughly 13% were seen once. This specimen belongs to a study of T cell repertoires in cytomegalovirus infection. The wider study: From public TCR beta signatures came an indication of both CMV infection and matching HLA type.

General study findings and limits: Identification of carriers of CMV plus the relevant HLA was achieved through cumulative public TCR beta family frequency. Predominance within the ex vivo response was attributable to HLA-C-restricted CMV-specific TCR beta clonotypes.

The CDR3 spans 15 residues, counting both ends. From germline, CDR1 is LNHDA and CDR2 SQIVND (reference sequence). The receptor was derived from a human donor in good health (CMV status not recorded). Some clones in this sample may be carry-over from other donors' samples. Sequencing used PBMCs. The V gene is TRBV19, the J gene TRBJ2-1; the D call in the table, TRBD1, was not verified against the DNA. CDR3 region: CASSRVPHFGNEQFF.